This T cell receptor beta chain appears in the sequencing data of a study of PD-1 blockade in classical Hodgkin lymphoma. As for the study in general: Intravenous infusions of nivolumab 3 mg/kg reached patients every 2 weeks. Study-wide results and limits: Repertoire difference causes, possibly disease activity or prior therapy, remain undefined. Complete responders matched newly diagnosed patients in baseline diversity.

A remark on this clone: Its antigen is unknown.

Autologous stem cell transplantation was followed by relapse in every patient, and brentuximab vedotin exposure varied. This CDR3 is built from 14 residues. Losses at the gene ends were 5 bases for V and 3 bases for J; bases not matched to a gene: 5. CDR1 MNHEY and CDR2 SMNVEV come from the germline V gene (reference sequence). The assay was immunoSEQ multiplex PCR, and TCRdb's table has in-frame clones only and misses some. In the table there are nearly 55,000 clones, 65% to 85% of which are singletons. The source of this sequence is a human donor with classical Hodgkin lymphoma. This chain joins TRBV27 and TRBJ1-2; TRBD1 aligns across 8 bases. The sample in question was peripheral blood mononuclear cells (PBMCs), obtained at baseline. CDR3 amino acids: CASSRDRLHYGYTF. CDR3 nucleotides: TGTGCCAGCAGTCGGGACAGGCTCCACTATGGCTACACCTTC.